Sequencing of this T cell receptor (beta chain) was carried out in a study of early T cells in non-severe SARS-CoV-2 infection. The sample holds many counts of this clonotype. Germline CDR1 is DFQATT and CDR2 is SNEGSKA (reference sequence). V shed 3 bases, J shed 0 bases, and the junction held 4 bases outside the gene matches. The CDR3 has 15 residues. The TCR library protocol was used to attach unique molecular identifiers. These identifiers were attached to individual cDNA molecules. TCRdb re-analysed the 5' RACE reads in MiXCR, keeping a single row per CDR3 protein. The sample contains 75,000 to 90,000 distinct CDR3 sequences, around 5.6% of which appear only once.

Sequenced input: whole blood. This TCR was recovered from an adult who was a healthcare worker with PCR-confirmed SARS-CoV-2 infection or an uninfected control (not recorded which). The J gene is TRBJ2-2, the V gene TRBV20-1, with 7 bases lining up with TRBD2. The CDR3: CSASRSGANTGELFF. CDR3 nucleotides: TGCAGTGCTAGCCGAAGCGGGGCGAACACCGGGGAGCTGTTTTTT.